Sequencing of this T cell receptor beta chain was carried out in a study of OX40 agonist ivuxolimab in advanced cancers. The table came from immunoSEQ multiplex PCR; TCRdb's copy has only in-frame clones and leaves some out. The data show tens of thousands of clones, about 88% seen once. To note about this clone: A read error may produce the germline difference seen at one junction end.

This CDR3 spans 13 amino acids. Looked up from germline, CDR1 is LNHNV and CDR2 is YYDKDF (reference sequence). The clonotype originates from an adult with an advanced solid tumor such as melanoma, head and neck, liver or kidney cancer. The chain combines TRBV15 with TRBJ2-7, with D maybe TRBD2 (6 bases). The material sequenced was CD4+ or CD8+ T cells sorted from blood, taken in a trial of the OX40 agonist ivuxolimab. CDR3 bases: TGTGCCACCAGCAGAGAAAACGGTGTACGACTAGACTTC. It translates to CATSRENGVRLDF.